This T cell receptor (beta chain) emerged from a study of metastatic and nonmetastatic thyroid tumors. Study-wide background: It was across blood and tumor or nodule tissue from malignant and benign thyroid patients that repertoires were compared. Study conclusions and caveats: The reported finding was significantly higher TCR beta diversity in malignant thyroid tumors relative to benign nodules, in blood and tumor.

About this clone: Antigen specificity is unknown.

The CDR3 has 13 amino acids. The V end was cut by 1 base, the J end by 4 bases, with 7 bases between. From germline, CDR1 is MNHEY and CDR2 SMNVEV (reference sequence). MiXCR was used by TCRdb to re-call the PCR reads. The sample has fewer than 6,500 clones, roughly 30% seen once. Until they underwent thyroid surgery, no patient had received any treatment. The clonotype originates from a female donor with papillary thyroid cancer or a benign thyroid nodule (not recorded which). Some clones in this sample may be carry-over from other donors' samples. The sample consisted of adjacent normal tissue. The chain has TRBV27 and TRBJ1-1; possibly TRBD1 for D (6 bases). CDR3 protein: CASSLFRGTEAFF. In nucleotides, the CDR3 is TGTGCCAGCAGTTTATTCAGGGGCACTGAAGCTTTCTTT.